The T cell receptor beta chain described here comes from a study of shared clonotypes between healthy human individuals. CD45RO negativity and positive selection for CCR7 defined naive CD8 cells, a population that excluded terminally differentiated effector memory CD45RA+ cells. About this clone: The target antigen is unknown.

Germline V CDR1 and CDR2: SGHNT, YENEEA. V was clipped by 5 bases and J by 6 bases; unmatched bases: 6. The CDR3 spans 13 residues. Sequencing used immunoSEQ multiplex PCR; TCRdb keeps in-frame clones, though not all of them. Here the sample spans about 580,000 clones, roughly 98% being singletons. Whole-study findings and limits: Sampling covered blood only; tissue repertoires likely differ. Rarefaction exposed incomplete sorted-subset sequencing despite large depth. Generally, naive subsets came out with larger estimated richness than memory subsets. How much donors shared clonotypes was expected to be affected by sequencing depth.

The source of this sequence is a man aged 25 to 45 in good health. Sequenced input: naive CD8+ T cells sorted from blood. The chain links TRBV11-3 to TRBJ1-1, with 7 bases fitting TRBD1. CDR3 in amino acids: CASSQGTVAEAFF. DNA of the CDR3: TGTGCCAGCAGCCAAGGGACAGTCGCTGAAGCTTTCTTT.